Sequencing of this T cell receptor beta chain was carried out in a study of blood T cell repertoires in COVID-19. Study-level information: Researchers got acute and convalescent COVID-19 samples from the United States, Italy and Spain.

Germline assignment: CDR1 SSHAT and CDR2 FNYEAQ (reference sequence). This CDR3 region has 15 residues. About this clone: Germline is not matched at one junction end, which may reflect a read error.

Using immunoSEQ multiplex PCR, the repertoire was profiled, and TCRdb retains in-frame clones only, with some absent. The sample contains 75,000 to 95,000 clones, 90% to 95% of which appear only once. What was sequenced was peripheral blood. The source is a man in his 60s with acute or convalescent COVID-19. The chain has TRBV7-7 and TRBJ2-3, with 7 bases matching TRBD2. The CDR3: CASSLGLERTDTQYF. The DNA for the CDR3 is TGTGCTAGCAGCTTAGGACTAGAGAGGACAGATACGCAGTATTTT.